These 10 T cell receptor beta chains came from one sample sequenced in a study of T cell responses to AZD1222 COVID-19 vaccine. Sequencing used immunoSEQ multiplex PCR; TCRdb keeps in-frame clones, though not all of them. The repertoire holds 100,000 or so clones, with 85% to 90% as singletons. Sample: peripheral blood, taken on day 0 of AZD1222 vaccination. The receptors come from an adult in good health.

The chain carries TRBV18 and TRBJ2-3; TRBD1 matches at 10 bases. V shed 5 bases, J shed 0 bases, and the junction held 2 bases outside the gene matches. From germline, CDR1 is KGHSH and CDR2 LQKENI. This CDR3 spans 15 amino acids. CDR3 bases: TGTGCCAGCTCAAGACAGGGGGCTAGCACAGATACGCAGTATTTT. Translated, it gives CASSRQGASTDTQYF.

In DNA, the CDR3 is TGCAGTGCCGAGAGTTACAATGAGCAGTTCTTC. Translating it yields CSAESYNEQFF. This chain joins TRBV20-1 and TRBJ2-1; unclear D gene. V was pared by 6 bases and J by 4 bases, with 7 bases between. This CDR3 comprises 11 residues. From germline, CDR1 is DFQATT and CDR2 SNEGSKA (reference sequence).

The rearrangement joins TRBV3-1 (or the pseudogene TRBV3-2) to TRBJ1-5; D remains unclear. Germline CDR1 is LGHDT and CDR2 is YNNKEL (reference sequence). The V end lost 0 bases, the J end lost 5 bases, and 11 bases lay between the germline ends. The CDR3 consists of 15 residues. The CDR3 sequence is CASSQDPHGDQPQHF. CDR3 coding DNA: TGTGCCAGCAGCCAAGACCCCCATGGGGATCAGCCCCAGCATTTT.

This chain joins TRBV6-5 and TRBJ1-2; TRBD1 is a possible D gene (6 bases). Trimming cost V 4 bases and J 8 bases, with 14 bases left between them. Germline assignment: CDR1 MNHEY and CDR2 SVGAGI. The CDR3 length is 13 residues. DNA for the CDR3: TGTGCCAGCAGTTCGACAGGAAGTGAAGGCTACACCTTC. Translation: CASSSTGSEGYTF.

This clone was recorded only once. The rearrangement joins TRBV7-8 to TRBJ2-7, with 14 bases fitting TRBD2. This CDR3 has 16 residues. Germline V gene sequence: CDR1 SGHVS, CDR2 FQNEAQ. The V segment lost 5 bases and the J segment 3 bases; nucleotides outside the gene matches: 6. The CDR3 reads CASSRFGTSGSYEQYF. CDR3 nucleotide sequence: TGTGCCAGCAGCCGTTTCGGGACTAGCGGGAGCTACGAGCAGTACTTC.

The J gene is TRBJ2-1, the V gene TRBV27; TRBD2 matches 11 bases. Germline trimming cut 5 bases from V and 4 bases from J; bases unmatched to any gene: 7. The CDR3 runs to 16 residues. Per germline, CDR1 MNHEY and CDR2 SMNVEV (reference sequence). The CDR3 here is CASSRGGTSGYNEQFF. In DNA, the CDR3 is TGTGCCAGCAGTCGGGGGGGGACTAGCGGATACAATGAGCAGTTCTTC.

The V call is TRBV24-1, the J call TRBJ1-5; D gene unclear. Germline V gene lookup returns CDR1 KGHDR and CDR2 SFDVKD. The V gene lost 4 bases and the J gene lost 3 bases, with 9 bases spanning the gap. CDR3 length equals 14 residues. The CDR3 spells CATSDRTFNQPQHF. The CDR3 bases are TGTGCCACCAGTGACCGAACGTTCAATCAGCCCCAGCATTTT.

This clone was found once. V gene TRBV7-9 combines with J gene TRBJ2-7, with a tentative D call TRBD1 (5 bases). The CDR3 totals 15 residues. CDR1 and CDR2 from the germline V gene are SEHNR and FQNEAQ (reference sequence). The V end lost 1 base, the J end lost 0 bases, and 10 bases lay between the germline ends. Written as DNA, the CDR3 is TGTGCCAGCAGCTTAGTTTCGACAGCCTCCTACGAGCAGTACTTC. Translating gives CASSLVSTASYEQYF.

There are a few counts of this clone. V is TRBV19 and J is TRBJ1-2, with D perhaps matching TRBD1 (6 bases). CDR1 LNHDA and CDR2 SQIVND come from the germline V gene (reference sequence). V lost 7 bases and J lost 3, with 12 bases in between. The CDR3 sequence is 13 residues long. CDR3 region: CASTTGSDYGYTF. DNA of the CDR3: TGTGCCAGTACTACAGGGAGCGACTATGGCTACACCTTC.

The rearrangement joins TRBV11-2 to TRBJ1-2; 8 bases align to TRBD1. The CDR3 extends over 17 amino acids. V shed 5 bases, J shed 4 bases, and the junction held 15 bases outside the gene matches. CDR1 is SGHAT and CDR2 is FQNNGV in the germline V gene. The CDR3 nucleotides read TGTGCCAGCAGCCCGACCGGAGGCGCCAGGGGGCTCTATGGCTACACCTTC. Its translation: CASSPTGGARGLYGYTF.